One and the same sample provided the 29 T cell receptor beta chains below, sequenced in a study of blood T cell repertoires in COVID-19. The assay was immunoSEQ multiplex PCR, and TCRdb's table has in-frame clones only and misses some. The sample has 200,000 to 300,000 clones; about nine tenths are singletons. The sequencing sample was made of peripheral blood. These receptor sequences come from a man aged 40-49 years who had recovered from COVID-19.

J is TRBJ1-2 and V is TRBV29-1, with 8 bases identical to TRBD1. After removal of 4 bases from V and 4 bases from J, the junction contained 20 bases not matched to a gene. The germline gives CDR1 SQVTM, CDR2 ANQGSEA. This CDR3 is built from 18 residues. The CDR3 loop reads CSVVRTGRSEIFTYGYTF. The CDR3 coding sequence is TGCAGCGTTGTCCGGACAGGGCGATCCGAAATTTTTACCTATGGCTACACCTTC.

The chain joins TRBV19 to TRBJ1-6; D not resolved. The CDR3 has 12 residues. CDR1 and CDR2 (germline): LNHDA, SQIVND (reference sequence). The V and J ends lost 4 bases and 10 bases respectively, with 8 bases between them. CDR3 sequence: CASSTAGSPLHF. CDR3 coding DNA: TGTGCCAGTAGTACCGCGGGGTCACCCCTCCACTTT.

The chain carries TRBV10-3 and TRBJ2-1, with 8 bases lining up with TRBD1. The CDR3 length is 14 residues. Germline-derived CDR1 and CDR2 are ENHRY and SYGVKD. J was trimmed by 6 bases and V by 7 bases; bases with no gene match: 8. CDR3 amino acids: CAIKDRVGVNEQFF. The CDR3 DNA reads TGTGCCATCAAGGACAGGGTTGGCGTCAATGAGCAGTTCTTC.

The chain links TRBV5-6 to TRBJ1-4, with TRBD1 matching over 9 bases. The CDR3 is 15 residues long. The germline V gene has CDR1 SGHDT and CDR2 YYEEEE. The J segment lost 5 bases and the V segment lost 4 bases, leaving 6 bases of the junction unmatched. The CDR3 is CASSAPGQGNEKLFF. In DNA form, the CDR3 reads TGTGCCAGCAGCGCACCGGGACAGGGAAATGAAAAACTGTTTTTT. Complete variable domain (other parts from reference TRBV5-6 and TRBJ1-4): DAGVTQSPTHLIKTRGQQVTLRCSPKSGHDTVSWYQQALGQGPQFIFQYYEEEERQRGNFPDRFSGHQFPNYSSELNVNALLLGDSALYLCASSAPGQGNEKLFFGSGTQLSVL.

CDR3 region: CASSLGGFSGTDTQYF. The CDR3 nucleotides are TGTGCCAGCAGCTTAGGTGGTTTTAGCGGCACAGATACGCAGTATTTT. The chain carries TRBV7-2 and TRBJ2-3, with D possibly being TRBD2 (5 bases). This CDR3 has 16 residues. V gave up 1 base and J gave up 1 base, with 12 bases separating them. In germline, CDR1 is SGHTA, CDR2 FQGNSA.

The CDR3: CASSYSKAGYSPLHF. The CDR3 DNA sequence: TGTGCCAGCAGTTACTCGAAGGCAGGGTATTCACCCCTCCACTTT. V is TRBV6-5 and J is TRBJ1-6; TRBD1 might be the D (5 bases). The CDR3 is 15 amino acids. V lost 0 bases to trimming and J lost 8 bases, with 11 bases between them. CDR1 is MNHEY and CDR2 is SVGAGI in the germline V gene.

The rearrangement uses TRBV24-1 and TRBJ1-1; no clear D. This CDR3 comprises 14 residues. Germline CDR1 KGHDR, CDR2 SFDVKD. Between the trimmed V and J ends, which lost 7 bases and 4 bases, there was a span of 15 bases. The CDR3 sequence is CATSDSNPFTEAFF. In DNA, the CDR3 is TGTGCCACCAGCGACTCGAATCCGTTCACTGAAGCTTTCTTT.

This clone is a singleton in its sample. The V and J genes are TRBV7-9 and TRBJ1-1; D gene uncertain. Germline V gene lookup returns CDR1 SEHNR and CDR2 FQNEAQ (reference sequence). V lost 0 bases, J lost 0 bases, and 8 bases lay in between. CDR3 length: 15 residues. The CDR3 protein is CASSLASGMNTEAFF. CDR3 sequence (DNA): TGTGCCAGCAGCTTAGCGTCCGGTATGAACACTGAAGCTTTCTTT.

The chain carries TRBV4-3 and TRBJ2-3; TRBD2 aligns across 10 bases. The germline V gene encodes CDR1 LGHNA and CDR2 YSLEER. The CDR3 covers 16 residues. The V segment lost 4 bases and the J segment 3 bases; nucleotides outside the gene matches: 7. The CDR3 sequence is CASSLAAGGPTDTQYF. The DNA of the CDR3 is TGCGCCAGCAGCCTCGCAGCGGGGGGGCCGACAGATACGCAGTATTTT.

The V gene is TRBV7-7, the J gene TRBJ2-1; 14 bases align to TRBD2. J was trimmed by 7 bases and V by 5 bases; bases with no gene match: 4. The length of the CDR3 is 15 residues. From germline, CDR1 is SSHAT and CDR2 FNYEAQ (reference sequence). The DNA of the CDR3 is TGTGCCAGCAGCCCGGGACTAGCGGGAGTAAATGAGCAGTTCTTC. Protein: CASSPGLAGVNEQFF.

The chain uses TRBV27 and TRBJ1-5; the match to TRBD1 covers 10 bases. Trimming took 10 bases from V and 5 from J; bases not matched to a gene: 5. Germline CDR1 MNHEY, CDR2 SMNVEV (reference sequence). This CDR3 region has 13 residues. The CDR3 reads CATPTGGHQPQHF. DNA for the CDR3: TGTGCCACCCCGACAGGGGGCCATCAGCCCCAGCATTTT.

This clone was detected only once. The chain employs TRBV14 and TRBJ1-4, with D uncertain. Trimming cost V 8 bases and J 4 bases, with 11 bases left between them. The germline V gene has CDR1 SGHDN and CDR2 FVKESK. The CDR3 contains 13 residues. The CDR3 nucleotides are TGTGCCAGCGCTCTTCAGTTTAATGAAAAACTGTTTTTT. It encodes CASALQFNEKLFF.

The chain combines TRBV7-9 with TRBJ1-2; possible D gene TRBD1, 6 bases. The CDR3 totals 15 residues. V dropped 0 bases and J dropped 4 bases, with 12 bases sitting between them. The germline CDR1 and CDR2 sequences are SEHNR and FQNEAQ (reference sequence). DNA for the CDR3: TGTGCCAGCAGCTTAGCGATATCAGGGGTCTATGGCTACACCTTC. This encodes CASSLAISGVYGYTF.

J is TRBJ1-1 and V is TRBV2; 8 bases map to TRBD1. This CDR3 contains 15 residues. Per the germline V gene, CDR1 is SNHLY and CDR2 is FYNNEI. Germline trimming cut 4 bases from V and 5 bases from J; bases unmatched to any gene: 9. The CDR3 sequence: CASSGRSRGRTEAFF. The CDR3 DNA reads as TGTGCCAGCAGTGGACGGTCCAGGGGGCGGACTGAAGCTTTCTTT.

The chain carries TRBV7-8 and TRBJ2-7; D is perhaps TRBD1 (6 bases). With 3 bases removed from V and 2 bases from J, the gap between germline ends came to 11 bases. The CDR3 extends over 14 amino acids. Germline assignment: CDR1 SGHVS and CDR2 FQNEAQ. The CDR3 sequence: CASSFRTVTYEQYF. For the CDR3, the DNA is TGTGCCAGCAGCTTCCGGACAGTTACCTACGAGCAGTACTTC.

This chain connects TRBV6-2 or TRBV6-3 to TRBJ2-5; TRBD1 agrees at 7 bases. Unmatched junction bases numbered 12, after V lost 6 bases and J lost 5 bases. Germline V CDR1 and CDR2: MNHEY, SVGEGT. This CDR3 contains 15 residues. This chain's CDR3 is CASSQPTGVSETQYF. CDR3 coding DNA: TGTGCCAGCAGCCAGCCTACAGGGGTAAGTGAGACCCAGTACTTC.

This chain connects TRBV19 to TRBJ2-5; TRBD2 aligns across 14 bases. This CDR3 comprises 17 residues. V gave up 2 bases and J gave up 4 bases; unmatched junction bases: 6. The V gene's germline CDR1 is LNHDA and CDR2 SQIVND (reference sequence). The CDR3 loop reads CASSIPGLAGGLETQYF. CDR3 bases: TGTGCCAGTAGTATACCCGGACTAGCGGGAGGCTTAGAGACCCAGTACTTC. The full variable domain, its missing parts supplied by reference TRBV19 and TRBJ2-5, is DGGITQSPKYLFRKEGQNVTLSCEQNLNHDAMYWYRQDPGQGLRLIYYSQIVNDFQKGDIAEGYSVSREKKESFPLTVTSAQKNPTAFYLCASSIPGLAGGLETQYFGPGTRLLVL.

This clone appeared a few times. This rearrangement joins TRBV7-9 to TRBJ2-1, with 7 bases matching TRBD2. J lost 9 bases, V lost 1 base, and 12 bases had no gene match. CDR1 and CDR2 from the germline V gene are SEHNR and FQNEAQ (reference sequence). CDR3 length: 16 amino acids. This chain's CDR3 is CASSLGREGLRGEQFF. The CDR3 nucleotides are TGTGCCAGCAGCTTAGGGAGGGAGGGCCTAAGGGGTGAGCAGTTCTTC.

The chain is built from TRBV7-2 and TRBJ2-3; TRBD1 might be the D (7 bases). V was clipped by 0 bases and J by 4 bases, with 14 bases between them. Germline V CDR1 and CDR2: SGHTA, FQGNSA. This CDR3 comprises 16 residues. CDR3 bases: TGTGCCAGCAGCTTAGCCGGCAGGGGGGTGGCAGATACGCAGTATTTT. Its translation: CASSLAGRGVADTQYF.

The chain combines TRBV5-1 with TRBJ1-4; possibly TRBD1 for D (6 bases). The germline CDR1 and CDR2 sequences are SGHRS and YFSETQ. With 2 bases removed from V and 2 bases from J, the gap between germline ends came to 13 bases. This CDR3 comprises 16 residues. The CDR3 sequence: CASSFPDRSTNEKLFF. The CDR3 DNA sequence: TGCGCCAGCAGCTTCCCTGACAGGTCGACTAATGAAAAACTGTTTTTT. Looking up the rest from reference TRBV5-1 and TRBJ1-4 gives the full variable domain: KAGVTQTPRYLIKTRGQQVTLSCSPISGHRSVSWYQQTPGQGLQFLFEYFSETQRNKGNFPGRFSGRQFSNSRSEMNVSTLELGDSALYLCASSFPDRSTNEKLFFGSGTQLSVL.

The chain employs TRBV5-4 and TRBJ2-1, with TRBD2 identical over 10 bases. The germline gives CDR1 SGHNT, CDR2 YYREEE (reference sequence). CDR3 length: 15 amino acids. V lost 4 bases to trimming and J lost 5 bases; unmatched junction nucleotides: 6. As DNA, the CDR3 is TGTGCCAGCAGCCCAAGGACTAGCGGAAACAATGAGCAGTTCTTC. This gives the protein CASSPRTSGNNEQFF.

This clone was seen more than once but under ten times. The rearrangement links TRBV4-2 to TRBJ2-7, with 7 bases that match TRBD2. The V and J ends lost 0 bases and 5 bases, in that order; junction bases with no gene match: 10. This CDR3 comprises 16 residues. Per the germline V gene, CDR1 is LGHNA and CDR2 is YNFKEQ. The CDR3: CASSQDRRASGDEQYF. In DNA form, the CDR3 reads TGTGCCAGCAGCCAAGACCGTCGGGCTAGCGGCGACGAGCAGTACTTC.

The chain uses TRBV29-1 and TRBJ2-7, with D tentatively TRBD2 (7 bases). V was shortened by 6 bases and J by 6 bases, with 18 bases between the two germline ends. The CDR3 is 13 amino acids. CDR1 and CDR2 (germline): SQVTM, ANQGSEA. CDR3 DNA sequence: TGCAGCGTCAAAGGGGGGGCGGTGAGCGAGCAGTACTTC. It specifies CSVKGGAVSEQYF.

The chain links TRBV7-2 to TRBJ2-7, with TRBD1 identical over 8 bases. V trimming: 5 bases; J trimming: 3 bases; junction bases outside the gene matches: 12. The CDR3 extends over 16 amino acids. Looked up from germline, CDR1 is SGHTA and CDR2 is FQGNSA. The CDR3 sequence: CASSQNPQGAVYEQYF. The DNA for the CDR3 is TGTGCCAGCAGCCAAAACCCGCAGGGGGCGGTCTACGAGCAGTACTTC.

CDR3 sequence reads: CASSFRQGLFETGELFF. In nucleotides, the CDR3 is TGTGCCAGCAGCTTCAGACAGGGGTTATTCGAGACCGGGGAGCTGTTTTTT. V is TRBV7-9 and J is TRBJ2-2; 8 bases are a match to TRBD1. Germline V gene lookup returns CDR1 SEHNR and CDR2 FQNEAQ (reference sequence). The ends lost 3 bases at V and 5 bases at J; junction bases unmatched: 11. The CDR3 runs to 17 residues. The variable domain in full, completed from reference TRBV7-9 and TRBJ2-2, reads DTGVSQNPRHKITKRGQNVTFRCDPISEHNRLYWYRQTLGQGPEFLTYFQNEAQLEKSRLLSDRFSAERPKGSFSTLEIQRTEQGDSAMYLCASSFRQGLFETGELFFGEGSRLTVL.

CDR3 sequence reads: CASSLGTGGWLQPQHF. The CDR3 DNA follows: TGTGCCAGCAGCTTGGGGACAGGGGGCTGGTTACAGCCCCAGCATTTT. V gene TRBV5-7 combines with J gene TRBJ1-5, with 11 positions matching TRBD1. TRBV5-7 is an open reading frame, and its role is uncertain. The CDR3 is 16 amino acids. J gave up 7 bases and V 0 bases, and 6 bases lay outside the gene matches.

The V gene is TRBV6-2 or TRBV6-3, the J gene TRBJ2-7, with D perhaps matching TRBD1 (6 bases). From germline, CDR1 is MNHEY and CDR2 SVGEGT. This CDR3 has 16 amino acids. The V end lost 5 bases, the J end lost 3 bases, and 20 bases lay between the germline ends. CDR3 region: CASSGGGHTESYEQYF. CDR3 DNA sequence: TGTGCCAGCAGTGGGGGCGGACACACAGAGAGCTACGAGCAGTACTTC.

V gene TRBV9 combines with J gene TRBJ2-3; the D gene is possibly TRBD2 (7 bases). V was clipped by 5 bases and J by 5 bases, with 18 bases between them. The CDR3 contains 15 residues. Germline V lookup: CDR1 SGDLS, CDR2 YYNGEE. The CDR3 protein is CASSSLRGARDTQYF. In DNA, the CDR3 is TGTGCCAGCAGTTCCCTCCGGGGGGCCCGAGATACGCAGTATTTT.

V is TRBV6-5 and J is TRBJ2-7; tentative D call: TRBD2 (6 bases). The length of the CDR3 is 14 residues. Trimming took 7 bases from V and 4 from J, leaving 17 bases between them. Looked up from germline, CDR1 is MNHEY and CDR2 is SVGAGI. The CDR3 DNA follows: TGTGCCAGCACCCAGTCCGGGGGTCAATACGAGCAGTACTTC. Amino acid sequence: CASTQSGGQYEQYF.